This TCR beta chain was captured in a study of blood T cell repertoires in COVID-19. The overall study: The samples span acute and convalescent COVID-19 from the United States, Italy and Spain.

As handled by the study authors: Nucleated cell counts were estimated from reference gene primer amplification. The assay was immunoSEQ multiplex PCR, and TCRdb's table has in-frame clones only and misses some. V and J calls and clone size come straight from that table; D and trimming were deduced from the DNA. This table holds a few hundred thousand clones, roughly 86% found once. The V and J ends lost 5 bases and 8 bases, in that order; junction bases with no gene match: 7. Germline CDR1 SEHNR, CDR2 FQNEAQ (reference sequence). CDR3 length equals 15 residues. The sequence derives from a man aged 18 to 29 with active or convalescent COVID-19. Material for sequencing was peripheral blood. V and J are TRBV7-9 and TRBJ1-6; 9 bases line up with TRBD1. In nucleotides, the CDR3 is TGTGCCAGCAGCCTTACGACAGGGGGGTATTCACCCCTCCACTTT. The encoded protein is CASSLTTGGYSPLHF.